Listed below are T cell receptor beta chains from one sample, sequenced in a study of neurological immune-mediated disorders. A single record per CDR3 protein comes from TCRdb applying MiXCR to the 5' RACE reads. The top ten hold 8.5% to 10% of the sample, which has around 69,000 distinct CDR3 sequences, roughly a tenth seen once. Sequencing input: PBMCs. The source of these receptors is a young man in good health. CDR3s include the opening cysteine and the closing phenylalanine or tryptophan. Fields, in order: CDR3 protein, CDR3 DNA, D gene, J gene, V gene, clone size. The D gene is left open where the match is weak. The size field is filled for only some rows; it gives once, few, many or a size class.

cdr3_aa: CATSDPRVSNEQFF; cdr3_nt: TGTGCCACCAGTGACCCAAGGGTCTCCAATGAGCAGTTCTTC; d_call: NA; j_call: TRBJ2-1; v_call: TRBV24-1; clone_size: many
cdr3_aa: CASTDFKGARYNEQFF; cdr3_nt: TGCGCCAGCACTGATTTCAAGGGGGCGAGGTACAATGAGCAGTTCTTC; d_call: TRBD1; j_call: TRBJ2-1; v_call: TRBV5-1; clone_size: many
cdr3_aa: CASSLTPRLDAGELFF; cdr3_nt: TGTGCCAGCAGTTTAACTCCCCGACTAGATGCCGGGGAGCTGTTTTTT; d_call: NA; j_call: TRBJ2-2; v_call: TRBV27; clone_size: many
cdr3_aa: CASRKQGDQPQHF; cdr3_nt: TGTGCCAGTAGGAAACAGGGCGATCAGCCCCAGCATTTT; d_call: NA; j_call: TRBJ1-5; v_call: TRBV19; clone_size: NA
cdr3_aa: CASSLELDRGEQFF; cdr3_nt: TGTGCCAGCAGCTTAGAACTGGACAGGGGCGAGCAGTTCTTC; d_call: TRBD1; j_call: TRBJ2-1; v_call: TRBV7-9; clone_size: many
cdr3_aa: CASSPGVWAGELFF; cdr3_nt: TGTGCCAGCTCTCCGGGGGTATGGGCCGGGGAGCTGTTTTTT; d_call: NA; j_call: TRBJ2-2; v_call: TRBV27; clone_size: many
cdr3_aa: CASSFPDRVYTQYF; cdr3_nt: TGTGCCAGCAGCTTCCCAGACAGGGTTTATACGCAGTATTTT; d_call: TRBD1; j_call: TRBJ2-3; v_call: TRBV7-2; clone_size: NA
cdr3_aa: CASSSLYGYTF; cdr3_nt: TGTGCCAGCAGTTCCCTCTATGGCTACACCTTC; d_call: NA; j_call: TRBJ1-2; v_call: TRBV28; clone_size: many
cdr3_aa: CASSQDRTSGGHNEQFF; cdr3_nt: TGCGCCAGCAGCCAAGATAGAACTAGCGGGGGACACAATGAGCAGTTCTTC; d_call: TRBD2; j_call: TRBJ2-1; v_call: TRBV4-1; clone_size: many
cdr3_aa: CATGVTGVYNEQFF; cdr3_nt: TGTGCCACGGGCGTAACAGGGGTTTACAATGAGCAGTTCTTC; d_call: TRBD1; j_call: TRBJ2-1; v_call: TRBV10-3; clone_size: many
cdr3_aa: CASSPTGIRALENTGELFF; cdr3_nt: TGTGCCAGCAGCCCAACAGGGATCAGGGCACTCGAGAACACCGGGGAGCTGTTTTTT; d_call: NA; j_call: TRBJ2-2; v_call: TRBV7-9; clone_size: many
cdr3_aa: CASSEWTVGANVLTF; cdr3_nt: TGTGCCAGCAGCGAGTGGACAGTAGGGGCCAACGTCCTGACTTTC; d_call: NA; j_call: TRBJ2-6; v_call: TRBV9; clone_size: many
cdr3_aa: CASREYRAADEQYF; cdr3_nt: TGTGCCAGCAGGGAGTACAGGGCTGCGGACGAGCAGTACTTC; d_call: NA; j_call: TRBJ2-7; v_call: TRBV11-2; clone_size: many
cdr3_aa: CASRRQGALSNQPQHF; cdr3_nt: TGTGCCAGCAGACGACAGGGGGCCCTTAGCAATCAGCCCCAGCATTTT; d_call: TRBD1; j_call: TRBJ1-5; v_call: TRBV28; clone_size: many
cdr3_aa: CSARKESPLHF; cdr3_nt: TGCAGTGCGCGTAAAGAATCACCCCTCCACTTT; d_call: NA; j_call: TRBJ1-6; v_call: TRBV20-1; clone_size: many
cdr3_aa: CASSLMGKAKNIQYF; cdr3_nt: TGTGCCAGCAGCTTGATGGGAAAAGCCAAAAACATTCAGTACTTC; d_call: NA; j_call: TRBJ2-4; v_call: TRBV5-4; clone_size: many
cdr3_aa: CASSQQGVYEQYF; cdr3_nt: TGTGCCAGCAGTCAACAGGGGGTCTACGAGCAGTACTTC; d_call: TRBD1; j_call: TRBJ2-7; v_call: TRBV27; clone_size: few
cdr3_aa: CSARDRAGENTGELFF; cdr3_nt: TGCAGTGCTAGAGATCGAGCGGGAGAGAACACCGGGGAGCTGTTTTTT; d_call: TRBD2; j_call: TRBJ2-2; v_call: TRBV20-1; clone_size: many
cdr3_aa: CASSKPSPQPQHF; cdr3_nt: TGTGCCAGCAGCAAACCTTCCCCCCAGCCCCAGCATTTT; d_call: NA; j_call: TRBJ1-5; v_call: TRBV6-1; clone_size: NA
cdr3_aa: CASSSTGEFEKLFF; cdr3_nt: TGTGCCAGCAGCTCGACAGGGGAATTTGAAAAACTGTTTTTT; d_call: TRBD1; j_call: TRBJ1-4; v_call: TRBV7-9; clone_size: many
cdr3_aa: CASSFVGVGNNEQFF; cdr3_nt: TGTGCCAGCAGCTTCGTTGGGGTTGGCAACAATGAGCAGTTCTTC; d_call: NA; j_call: TRBJ2-1; v_call: TRBV5-5; clone_size: many
cdr3_aa: CSARSGGVYEQYF; cdr3_nt: TGCAGTGCTAGGTCAGGGGGTGTCTACGAGCAGTACTTC; d_call: TRBD1; j_call: TRBJ2-7; v_call: TRBV20-1; clone_size: many
cdr3_aa: CASSPVDRREGTYNEQFF; cdr3_nt: TGTGCCAGCAGCCCGGTGGATAGGCGGGAGGGAACATACAATGAGCAGTTCTTC; d_call: TRBD2; j_call: TRBJ2-1; v_call: TRBV14; clone_size: few
cdr3_aa: CASSPDRGTSRQYEQYF; cdr3_nt: TGTGCCAGCAGCCCAGATCGCGGGACGAGCAGGCAGTACGAGCAGTACTTC; d_call: NA; j_call: TRBJ2-7; v_call: TRBV7-9; clone_size: many
cdr3_aa: CANSSLNNTEAFF; cdr3_nt: TGTGCCAACAGTTCCCTCAATAACACTGAAGCTTTCTTT; d_call: NA; j_call: TRBJ1-1; v_call: TRBV12-3/TRBV12-4; clone_size: NA
cdr3_aa: CASSPRRQGETQYF; cdr3_nt: TGTGCCAGCAGTCCCCGGAGGCAGGGAGAGACCCAGTACTTC; d_call: NA; j_call: TRBJ2-5; v_call: TRBV9; clone_size: many
cdr3_aa: CASSYRETGEQYF; cdr3_nt: TGTGCCAGCAGCTACAGGGAAACGGGCGAGCAGTACTTC; d_call: NA; j_call: TRBJ2-7; v_call: TRBV12-3/TRBV12-4; clone_size: many
cdr3_aa: CASSRDRAGVGTEAFF; cdr3_nt: TGTGCCAGCAGCCGAGACAGGGCGGGGGTAGGCACTGAAGCTTTCTTT; d_call: TRBD1; j_call: TRBJ1-1; v_call: TRBV7-2; clone_size: many
cdr3_aa: CAISEPYRDRGESGSYNEQFF; cdr3_nt: TGTGCCATCAGTGAGCCGTACCGGGACAGGGGAGAAAGCGGGAGTTACAATGAGCAGTTCTTC; d_call: TRBD1; j_call: TRBJ2-1; v_call: TRBV10-3; clone_size: few
cdr3_aa: CSVGLALFFAEQFF; cdr3_nt: TGCAGCGTTGGGTTAGCCCTCTTTTTTGCTGAGCAGTTCTTC; d_call: NA; j_call: TRBJ2-1; v_call: TRBV29-1; clone_size: few
cdr3_aa: CASSRDFQETQYF; cdr3_nt: TGTGCCAGCAGTCGGGACTTTCAAGAGACCCAGTACTTC; d_call: NA; j_call: TRBJ2-5; v_call: TRBV28; clone_size: many
cdr3_aa: CASSLDSGGYEQYF; cdr3_nt: TGTGCCAGCAGCCTTGATAGCGGGGGCTACGAGCAGTACTTC; d_call: TRBD2; j_call: TRBJ2-7; v_call: TRBV3-1; clone_size: many
cdr3_aa: CASSPGTDGYTF; cdr3_nt: TGTGCCAGCAGTCCCGGGACAGATGGCTACACCTTC; d_call: TRBD1; j_call: TRBJ1-2; v_call: TRBV2; clone_size: many